The clone carrying this T cell receptor beta chain was counted at least ten times. The antigen remains unidentified. The TCRbeta library incorporated unique molecular identifiers. A single record per CDR3 protein comes from TCRdb applying MiXCR to the PCR reads. The table shows about 500,000 distinct CDR3 sequences, with about 10% occurring only once. The data were taken from a study of T-cell reconstitution after alpha-beta-depleted transplantation in children. Study conclusions and caveats: Some patients' high day-60 TCRbeta diversity was attributed to recipient cells surviving conditioning. About two months after transplant, alpha-beta T cells reportedly came from several hundred expanded graft clones. Newly produced T cells mostly provided counts and TCRbeta diversity after one year, as hyperexpanded clones declined.

The sequence was obtained from a female patient aged 2-10 years who had a stem cell transplant for aplastic anemia, so the T cells may come from the graft donor. Sequencing used PBMCs, mostly from graft donor cells, obtained 180 days after TCRalphabeta/CD19-depleted stem cell transplant.

The CDR3 nucleotides read TGTGCCAGCAGCCAAACAGCCGGGAATCAGCCCCAGCATTTT. As protein: CASSQTAGNQPQHF. V usage is TRBV3-1 and J usage is TRBJ1-5; no clear D. The CDR3 is 14 residues long. Germline CDR1 reads LGHDT; CDR2 reads YNNKEL (reference sequence). V was trimmed by 2 bases and J by 4 bases, leaving 9 bases between them.